These 11 T cell receptor beta chains share one sample of origin, sequenced in a study of T cell clonality in common variable immunodeficiency. Study conclusions and caveats: Common variable immunodeficiency TCR beta sequences reportedly had fewer deletions and N-nucleotide insertions.

No antigen is known for these receptors. The protocol was immunoSEQ multiplex PCR, while the TCRdb copy is restricted to in-frame clones and leaves out a portion. The data show some 30,000 clones, with none appearing a single time. The sample consisted of peripheral blood mononuclear cells. Every receptor here comes from a human donor with common variable immunodeficiency.

Concerning this clone itself: Read data end 3 residues before the CDR3 end; the end is taken from the germline J gene. This sequence joins TRBV2 and TRBJ1-5, with TRBD1 matching 7 bases. CDR1 and CDR2 from the germline V gene are SNHLY and FYNNEI. The CDR3 length is 19 residues. V lost 6 bases and J lost 0; bases outside the gene matches: 17. The CDR3 loop is CASSQTGNRIGYSNQPQHF. The sequenced CDR3 bases are TGTGCCAGCAGCCAGACAGGGAATAGGATAGGATATAGCAATCAGCCC.

In its sample, this clone is medium-sized (0.01 to 0.1%). The read ends 3 residues shy of where the CDR3 ends; the end is completed using the germline J gene. This chain joins TRBV20-1 and TRBJ2-7; a possible D gene is TRBD2 (7 bases). CDR3 size: 14 residues. Germline loops: CDR1 DFQATT, CDR2 SNEGSKA (reference sequence). With 3 bases removed from V and 4 bases from J, the gap between germline ends came to 16 bases. The part of the CDR3 DNA that was read is TGCAGTGCTAGCTCTCCGGGGGGCATATACGAG. It codes for CSASSPGGIYE. The whole CDR3 is CSASSPGGIYEQYF.

The table lists this clone with many counts. The read falls 3 residues short of the CDR3 end, and the missing part is taken from the germline J gene. This chain joins TRBV7-2 and TRBJ1-4, with a weak D call TRBD1 (6 bases). The length of the CDR3 is 14 residues. Germline lookup yields CDR1 SGHTA and CDR2 FQGNSA. The V end was cut by 5 bases, the J end by 1 base, with 8 bases between. The CDR3 protein is CASSPDRTNEKLFF. The CDR3 bases that were read are TGTGCCAGCAGCCCGGACAGAACTAATGAAAAA.

This clone was recorded a few times. The read gets to within 3 residues of the CDR3 end, and the germline J gene fills in the rest. The rearrangement uses TRBV30 and TRBJ1-2, with 9 bases aligning to TRBD1. The CDR3 is 13 amino acids. Germline V gene lookup returns CDR1 GTSNPN and CDR2 SVGIG (reference sequence). The trim removed 5 bases at V and 4 bases at J, leaving 5 bases unmatched. The part of the CDR3 DNA that was read is TGTGCCTGGGCACAGGGGGCCGGCTATGGC. Translating gives CAWAQGAGYG. The entire CDR3 reads CAWAQGAGYGYTF.

This clone has just a few counts. The read is 3 residues too short to cover the CDR3 end, so that end is filled in from the germline J gene. The V call is TRBV19, the J call TRBJ2-1; TRBD2 agrees at 9 bases. The germline V gene encodes CDR1 LNHDA and CDR2 SQIVND (reference sequence). The trim removed 6 bases at V and 7 bases at J, leaving 10 bases unmatched. The CDR3 contains 15 residues. The CDR3 sequence: CASRAGLAPVNEQFF. The sequenced CDR3 bases are TGTGCCAGTAGGGCAGGACTAGCGCCAGTGAATGAG.

In this sample, this clone turned up many times. The read terminates 3 residues ahead of where the CDR3 ends, so the germline J gene completes it. V and J are TRBV20-1 and TRBJ2-7; TRBD1 is a possible D gene (5 bases). Trimming shortened V by 0 bases and J by 3 bases, and 9 bases separated the two germline ends. CDR3 size: 13 residues. Germline CDR1 and CDR2: DFQATT and SNEGSKA (reference sequence). CDR3 loop: CSARDQGYYEQYF. The DNA read from the CDR3 is TGCAGTGCTAGAGATCAGGGTTACTACGAG.

This clone was recorded many times. The observed sequence ends 3 residues before the CDR3 terminus, with the missing tail filled in from the germline J gene. The chain uses TRBV7-3 and TRBJ1-2; TRBD1 matches 11 bases. CDR1 is SGHTA, CDR2 FQGTGA, per germline. The CDR3 is 16 amino acids. Trimming cost V 7 bases and J 5 bases; bases outside gene matches: 12. The CDR3 DNA, read in part, is TGTGCCAGCAACCCGGGACAGGGGGATGTTCGGTATGGC. Translation: CASNPGQGDVRYG. The whole CDR3 reads CASNPGQGDVRYGYTF.

To note about this clone: The read comes to an end 3 residues before the CDR3 does, leaving the germline J gene to fill in the end. V gene TRBV6-2 or TRBV6-3 combines with J gene TRBJ1-6; 7 bases are a match to TRBD1. Germline V gene data show CDR1 as MNHEY and CDR2 as SVGEGT. The CDR3 consists of 16 residues. Trimming took 10 bases from V and 0 from J; bases not matched to a gene: 9. The CDR3 is CATQGVRFSYNSPLHF. The sequenced CDR3 bases are TGTGCCACCCAGGGGGTGAGGTTCTCCTATAATTCACCC.

Concerning this clone: The CDR3 is cut off 3 residues early in the read; its end comes from the germline J gene. The chain employs TRBV19 and TRBJ2-2; TRBD2 matches at 11 bases. The CDR3 covers 15 residues. The germline CDR1 and CDR2 sequences are LNHDA and SQIVND (reference sequence). Trimming cost V 10 bases and J 7 bases; bases outside gene matches: 11. The part of the CDR3 DNA that was read is TGTGCCACGCGAGGTAGCGGGGGGGCTGGCGGGGAG. The encoded protein is CATRGSGGAGGE. The entire CDR3 is CATRGSGGAGGELFF. Supplemented by reference TRBV19 and TRBJ2-2, the full variable domain reads DGGITQSPKYLFRKEGQNVTLSCEQNLNHDAMYWYRQDPGQGLRLIYYSQIVNDFQKGDIAEGYSVSREKKESFPLTVTSAQKNPTAFYLCATRGSGGAGGELFFGEGSRLTVL.

In the case of this clone: The read stops 3 residues short of the end of the CDR3; the missing end is completed from the germline J gene. The chain carries TRBV19 and TRBJ1-6; 8 bases fit TRBD1. Trimming took 5 bases from V and 10 from J; bases not matched to a gene: 13. The CDR3 sequence is 16 residues long. Germline loops: CDR1 LNHDA, CDR2 SQIVND (reference sequence). The sequenced CDR3 bases are TGTGCCAGTAGTGCCGATCAGGGGGCGGGGAGATCACCC. It translates to CASSADQGAGRSP. The whole CDR3 protein reads CASSADQGAGRSPLHF.

This clone is medium-sized by share. Read sequence stops 3 residues before the CDR3 end, and the germline J gene provides the missing end. This sequence joins TRBV12-3 or TRBV12-4 and TRBJ1-5, with TRBD1 identical over 11 bases. The CDR3 runs to 16 residues. Losses at the gene ends were 6 bases for V and 1 base for J; bases not matched to a gene: 5. The sequenced part of the CDR3 DNA is TGTGCCAGCAGCCCTCGGACAGGGGGCAGCAATCAGCCC. It translates to CASSPRTGGSNQP. The full CDR3 protein reads CASSPRTGGSNQPQHF.